Each of the 31 T cell receptor beta chains below was sequenced from the same sample in a study of blood T cell repertoires in COVID-19. The assay was immunoSEQ multiplex PCR, and TCRdb's table has in-frame clones only and misses some. Of roughly 43,000 clones in the sample, 70% to 90% were seen once. Sequencing input: peripheral blood. The receptors stem from a human donor in a cohort sampled during active COVID-19.

The V call is TRBV18, the J call TRBJ1-3; a weak D match, TRBD1 (6 bases). Trimming left V 3 bases short and J 2 bases short, with 11 bases between. This CDR3 region has 15 residues. Germline values: CDR1 KGHSH, CDR2 LQKENI. The CDR3 spells CASSPTAGAGNTIYF. The CDR3 coding sequence is TGTGCCAGCTCACCGACCGCAGGGGCTGGAAACACCATATATTTT.

The J gene is TRBJ2-7, the V gene TRBV7-9, with D possibly being TRBD2 (6 bases). This CDR3 has 14 residues. V lost 5 bases and J lost 2, with 13 bases in between. Per germline, CDR1 SEHNR and CDR2 FQNEAQ (reference sequence). The CDR3 sequence: CASSVRDWTYEQYF. In nucleotides, the CDR3 is TGTGCCAGCAGCGTCAGGGACTGGACCTACGAGCAGTACTTC. Filled out from reference TRBV7-9 and TRBJ2-7, the complete variable domain reads DTGVSQNPRHKITKRGQNVTFRCDPISEHNRLYWYRQTLGQGPEFLTYFQNEAQLEKSRLLSDRFSAERPKGSFSTLEIQRTEQGDSAMYLCASSVRDWTYEQYFGPGTRLTVT.

The rearrangement joins TRBV7-8 to TRBJ1-1; perhaps TRBD1 as D (6 bases). V lost 3 bases and J 4 bases, leaving 15 bases between the germline ends. The germline V gene has CDR1 SGHVS and CDR2 FQNEAQ. This CDR3 has 15 residues. CDR3 sequence: CASSFRTASGTEAFF. Written as DNA, the CDR3 is TGTGCCAGCAGCTTTCGGACAGCGTCAGGCACTGAAGCTTTCTTT.

The V gene is TRBV6-5, the J gene TRBJ1-1; the D is unclear. With 5 bases removed from V and 0 bases from J, the gap between germline ends came to 13 bases. Germline CDR1 is MNHEY and CDR2 is SVGAGI. The CDR3 is 15 amino acids. The CDR3 loop is CASSRQVNMNTEAFF. In DNA form, the CDR3 reads TGTGCCAGCAGTAGGCAGGTAAACATGAACACTGAAGCTTTCTTT.

The chain combines TRBV7-2 with TRBJ2-7; 8 bases match TRBD2. CDR3 size: 13 residues. From germline, CDR1 is SGHTA and CDR2 FQGNSA. The junction had 4 bases not matched to a gene; V was cut back by 3 bases and J by 6 bases. Written as DNA, the CDR3 is TGTGCCAGCAGCTTCACTAGCGGAGGCGAGCAGTACTTC. Translating gives CASSFTSGGEQYF.

CDR3: CASSYQQGRDTQYF. In DNA, the CDR3 is TGTGCCAGCAGTTACCAACAGGGGAGAGATACGCAGTATTTT. V gene TRBV6-6 combines with J gene TRBJ2-3; 7 bases are a match to TRBD1. Germline trimming cut 2 bases from V and 5 bases from J; bases unmatched to any gene: 4. In germline, CDR1 is MNHNY, CDR2 SVGAGI (reference sequence). This CDR3 has 14 residues.

The V gene is TRBV3-1 (or the pseudogene TRBV3-2), the J gene TRBJ2-7, with TRBD2 identical over 14 bases. CDR1 and CDR2 (germline): LGHDT, YNNKEL (reference sequence). The CDR3 length is 14 residues. J gave up 6 bases and V 3 bases, and 1 base lay outside the gene matches. The CDR3 sequence: CASSHGLAGGEQYF. The CDR3, as DNA: TGTGCCAGCAGCCACGGACTAGCGGGAGGCGAGCAGTACTTC.

V is TRBV6-5 and J is TRBJ1-4, with D possibly being TRBD1 (6 bases). V was shortened by 8 bases and J by 0 bases, with 13 bases between the two germline ends. Germline CDR1 MNHEY, CDR2 SVGAGI. This CDR3 contains 15 residues. The CDR3 bases are TGTGCCAGCTCCCTCGGGACAACAACTAATGAAAAACTGTTTTTT. Its translation: CASSLGTTTNEKLFF.

The V call is TRBV27, the J call TRBJ2-7; the match to TRBD1 covers 9 bases. Germline loops: CDR1 MNHEY, CDR2 SMNVEV (reference sequence). This CDR3 has 14 residues. Germline trimming cut 5 bases from V and 2 bases from J; bases unmatched to any gene: 4. CDR3 amino acids: CASSPGQGTYEQYF. The DNA of the CDR3 is TGTGCCAGCAGTCCCGGACAGGGGACCTACGAGCAGTACTTC.

The chain links TRBV14 to TRBJ2-7; TRBD2 matches 8 bases. J was trimmed by 4 bases and V by 1 base; bases with no gene match: 6. The CDR3 runs 15 residues. The V gene's germline CDR1 is SGHDN and CDR2 FVKESK. The CDR3, as DNA: TGTGCCAGCAGCCAAGGAGCGGGAGTAGATTACGAGCAGTACTTC. Protein sequence: CASSQGAGVDYEQYF.

The CDR3 loop reads CASGALEQYF. The CDR3 region has the DNA TGTGCCAGCGGGGCCTTGGAGCAGTACTTC. V is TRBV28 and J is TRBJ2-7; maybe TRBD1 (5 bases). In germline, CDR1 is MDHEN, CDR2 SYDVKM. Trimming stripped 8 bases from V and 7 bases from J, with 9 bases between. This CDR3 region has 10 residues.

V is TRBV28 and J is TRBJ2-7, with TRBD2 matching 9 bases. The CDR3 sequence is 15 residues long. Per the germline V gene, CDR1 is MDHEN and CDR2 is SYDVKM. Unmatched junction bases numbered 8, after V lost 5 bases and J lost 3 bases. Written as DNA, the CDR3 is TGTGCCAGCAGTACGCCGGCTAGCGGGATCTACGAGCAGTACTTC. This translates into CASSTPASGIYEQYF. The full variable domain, with the rest looked up from reference TRBV28 and TRBJ2-7, is DVKVTQSSRYLVKRTGEKVFLECVQDMDHENMFWYRQDPGLGLRLIYFSYDVKMKEKGDIPEGYSVSREKKERFSLILESASTNQTSMYLCASSTPASGIYEQYFGPGTRLTVT.

The V call is TRBV7-9, the J call TRBJ1-1; D gene uncertain. Looked up from germline, CDR1 is SEHNR and CDR2 is FQNEAQ (reference sequence). V shed 5 bases and J shed 0 bases, with 16 bases lying between them. The CDR3 contains 16 residues. CDR3 nucleotides: TGTGCCAGCAGCCGCAACCCGGCGGATATGAACACTGAAGCTTTCTTT. Its translation: CASSRNPADMNTEAFF.

The CDR3 DNA is TGTGCCAGCAGCTTAGCACGATGGGGACAGGGTGAAGGCAATGAGCAGTTCTTC. Protein product: CASSLARWGQGEGNEQFF. V is TRBV7-9 and J is TRBJ2-1, with 9 bases aligning to TRBD1. The germline CDR1 and CDR2 sequences are SEHNR and FQNEAQ (reference sequence). V lost 0 bases and J lost 6; bases outside the gene matches: 12. The CDR3 runs to 18 residues.

The chain couples TRBV4-1 to TRBJ1-6; no clear D. The V end was cut by 0 bases, the J end by 14 bases, with 14 bases between. CDR3 length: 14 residues. CDR1 MGHRA and CDR2 YSYEKL come from the germline V gene. CDR3 in amino acids: CASSQDPTLGSLHF. Here the CDR3 DNA reads TGCGCCAGCAGCCAAGACCCCACCTTGGGCTCCCTCCACTTT.

This sequence joins TRBV7-9 and TRBJ2-2; D uncertain. Germline V gene lookup returns CDR1 SEHNR and CDR2 FQNEAQ (reference sequence). The CDR3 runs 13 residues. The germline V and J ends were trimmed by 1 base and 7 bases, with 7 bases remaining between them. CDR3 sequence reads: CASSLDVSGELFF. The CDR3, as DNA: TGTGCCAGCAGCTTAGACGTTAGCGGGGAGCTGTTTTTT.

This clone was detected a few times. The chain employs TRBV7-6 and TRBJ2-7; D perhaps matches TRBD2 (6 bases). The CDR3 length is 13 residues. Trimming left V 5 bases short and J 3 bases short, with 11 bases between. Germline V gene data show CDR1 as SGHVS and CDR2 as FNYEAQ. The CDR3 loop reads CASSPPGGYEQYF. For the CDR3, the DNA is TGTGCCAGCAGCCCTCCCGGGGGCTACGAGCAGTACTTC.

The J gene is TRBJ2-1, the V gene TRBV10-2; TRBD2 might be the D (5 bases). In germline, CDR1 is WSHSY, CDR2 SAAADI. This CDR3 region has 12 residues. V lost 4 bases and J lost 10, with 11 bases in between. The CDR3 here is CASSGYTREQFF. The CDR3 DNA reads TGCGCCAGCAGTGGATACACTAGGGAGCAGTTCTTC.

V and J are TRBV28 and TRBJ1-3, with 8 bases fitting TRBD1. This CDR3 has 14 amino acids. Losses at the gene ends were 6 bases for V and 4 bases for J; bases not matched to a gene: 5. Per germline, CDR1 MDHEN and CDR2 SYDVKM. CDR3 region: CASSTGGYGNTIYF. CDR3 in DNA: TGTGCCAGCAGCACAGGGGGTTACGGAAACACCATATATTTT.

The chain couples TRBV11-2 to TRBJ2-1, with TRBD2 as a possible D gene (6 bases). The CDR3 runs to 17 residues. Deletions cut 5 bases from V and 0 bases from J, with 17 bases between. Germline CDR1 and CDR2: SGHAT and FQNNGV. CDR3 DNA: TGTGCCAGCAGCGCCTACTCGGGACTTAGCTCCTACAATGAGCAGTTCTTC. This codes for CASSAYSGLSSYNEQFF. Using reference TRBV11-2 and TRBJ2-1 for the parts outside the CDR3, the full variable domain is EAGVAQSPRYKIIEKRQSVAFWCNPISGHATLYWYQQILGQGPKLLIQFQNNGVVDDSQLPKDRFSAERLKGVDSTLKIQPAKLEDSAVYLCASSAYSGLSSYNEQFFGPGTRLTVL.

The V gene is TRBV7-6, the J gene TRBJ1-3; D is perhaps TRBD1 (6 bases). There are 16 residues in the CDR3. Germline CDR1 SGHVS, CDR2 FNYEAQ. V was cut by 5 bases and J by 4 bases, with 18 bases left in between. The CDR3 DNA sequence: TGTGCCAGCAGCCCCACTGGGGGCGTAGGCGGAAACACCATATATTTT. The encoded protein is CASSPTGGVGGNTIYF.

V is TRBV12-3 or TRBV12-4 and J is TRBJ2-7, with TRBD1 matching over 9 bases. This CDR3 region has 13 residues. Trimming removed 6 bases from V and 7 bases from J; junction bases left unmatched: 7. CDR3 coding DNA: TGTGCCAGCAGGGGACAGGGCGTAGGGGAGCAGTACTTC. This encodes CASRGQGVGEQYF.

The chain combines TRBV2 with TRBJ1-5, with a possible D match to TRBD1 (5 bases). Trimming pared 4 bases from V and 4 bases from J, leaving 11 bases between. This CDR3 contains 14 residues. Looked up from germline, CDR1 is SNHLY and CDR2 is FYNNEI. The CDR3 DNA is TGTGCCAGCAGTGGCAGGGTAAGGAATCAGCCCCAGCATTTT. Encoded protein: CASSGRVRNQPQHF.

This clone was seen only a few times. This chain joins TRBV2 and TRBJ2-2, with D uncertain. The germline V gene has CDR1 SNHLY and CDR2 FYNNEI. The CDR3 length is 15 residues. V lost 1 base to trimming and J lost 1 base, with 7 bases between them. CDR3 coding DNA: TGTGCCAGCAGTGAAGTTAGCAAGAACACCGGGGAGCTGTTTTTT. This gives the protein CASSEVSKNTGELFF.

Turning to this clone: A read error may account for a junction end that differs from germline. This sequence joins TRBV24-1 and TRBJ2-3; 7 bases agree with TRBD1. The germline gives CDR1 KGHDR, CDR2 SFDVKD. The CDR3 has 13 residues. The CDR3 sequence is CATRGDSRDTQYF. CDR3 sequence (DNA): TGTGCCACCAGAGGGGACAGCAGAGATACGCAGTATTTT.

The chain has TRBV27 and TRBJ1-2; weak D call: TRBD1 (6 bases). There are 13 residues in the CDR3. The germline V and J ends were trimmed by 10 bases and 2 bases, with 14 bases remaining between them. Germline V gene sequence: CDR1 MNHEY, CDR2 SMNVEV (reference sequence). CDR3 loop: CATHGGPNYGYTF. In DNA, the CDR3 is TGTGCCACCCACGGGGGGCCCAACTATGGCTACACCTTC.

This clone has just one count. CDR3 nucleotide sequence: TGTGCCAGCTCACCAACAGGTGTATCTGGAAACACCATATATTTT. Translating gives CASSPTGVSGNTIYF. This chain links TRBV18 with TRBJ1-3; a possible D gene is TRBD1 (5 bases). The CDR3 loop spans 15 amino acids. V gave up 2 bases and J gave up 1 base, with 9 bases separating them. Per germline, CDR1 KGHSH and CDR2 LQKENI.

This clone appeared once. V usage is TRBV11-2 and J usage is TRBJ1-3, with 12 bases matching TRBD1. The germline V gene has CDR1 SGHAT and CDR2 FQNNGV. CDR3 size: 15 residues. V lost 5 bases and J lost 4; bases outside the gene matches: 3. CDR3 protein: CASSRDRGLGNTIYF. The CDR3 DNA sequence: TGTGCCAGCAGCCGGGACAGGGGGCTCGGAAACACCATATATTTT.

The rearrangement links TRBV28 to TRBJ2-7; 10 bases match TRBD2. The CDR3 runs 16 residues. CDR1 and CDR2 from the germline V gene are MDHEN and SYDVKM. V lost 5 bases to trimming and J lost 2 bases; unmatched junction nucleotides: 9. CDR3 sequence: CASSPTATSGAYEQYF. As DNA, the CDR3 is TGTGCCAGCAGTCCCACCGCTACTAGCGGGGCCTACGAGCAGTACTTC. The full variable domain, its missing parts supplied by reference TRBV28 and TRBJ2-7, is DVKVTQSSRYLVKRTGEKVFLECVQDMDHENMFWYRQDPGLGLRLIYFSYDVKMKEKGDIPEGYSVSREKKERFSLILESASTNQTSMYLCASSPTATSGAYEQYFGPGTRLTVT.

The CDR3 nucleotides are TGTGCCAGCAGCTCACAGGGGAACACCGGGGAGCTGTTTTTT. Protein product: CASSSQGNTGELFF. This rearrangement joins TRBV7-9 to TRBJ2-2; possibly TRBD1 for D (6 bases). Trimming removed 4 bases from V and 1 base from J, with 7 bases in between. This CDR3 contains 14 residues. CDR1 and CDR2 (germline): SEHNR, FQNEAQ (reference sequence). The entire variable domain, with the rest obtained from reference TRBV7-9 and TRBJ2-2, is as follows: DTGVSQNPRHKITKRGQNVTFRCDPISEHNRLYWYRQTLGQGPEFLTYFQNEAQLEKSRLLSDRFSAERPKGSFSTLEIQRTEQGDSAMYLCASSSQGNTGELFFGEGSRLTVL.

J is TRBJ1-2 and V is TRBV3-1 (or the pseudogene TRBV3-2); D is perhaps TRBD1 (5 bases). The ends were cut back, 4 bases at V and 4 bases at J, with 10 bases in the middle. Germline V gene sequence: CDR1 LGHDT, CDR2 YNNKEL (reference sequence). The CDR3 sequence is 13 residues long. The CDR3 sequence: CASSPLGGYGYTF. CDR3 coding DNA: TGTGCCAGCAGCCCTTTGGGGGGCTATGGCTACACCTTC.